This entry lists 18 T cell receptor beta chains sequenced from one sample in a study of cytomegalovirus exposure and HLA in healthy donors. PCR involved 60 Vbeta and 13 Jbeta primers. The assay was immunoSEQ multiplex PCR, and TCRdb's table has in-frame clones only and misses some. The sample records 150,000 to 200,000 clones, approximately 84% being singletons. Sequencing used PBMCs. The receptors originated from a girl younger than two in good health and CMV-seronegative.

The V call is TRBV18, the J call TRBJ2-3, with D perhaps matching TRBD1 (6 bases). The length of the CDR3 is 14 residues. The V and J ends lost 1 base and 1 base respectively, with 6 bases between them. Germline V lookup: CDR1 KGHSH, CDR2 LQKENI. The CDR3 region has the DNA TGTGCCAGCTCACCACAGGGGGGCACAGATACGCAGTATTTT. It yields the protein CASSPQGGTDTQYF.

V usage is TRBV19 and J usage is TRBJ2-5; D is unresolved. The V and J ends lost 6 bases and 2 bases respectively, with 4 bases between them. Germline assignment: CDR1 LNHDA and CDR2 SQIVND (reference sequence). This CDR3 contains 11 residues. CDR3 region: CASSLQETQYF. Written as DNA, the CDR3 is TGTGCCAGTAGCTTGCAAGAGACCCAGTACTTC.

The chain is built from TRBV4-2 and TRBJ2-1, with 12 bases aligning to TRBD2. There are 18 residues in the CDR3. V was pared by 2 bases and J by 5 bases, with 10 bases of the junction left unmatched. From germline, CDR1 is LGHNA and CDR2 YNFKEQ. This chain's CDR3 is CASSQQPYLAGGDNEQFF. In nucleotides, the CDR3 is TGTGCCAGCAGCCAACAACCCTACCTAGCGGGGGGGGACAATGAGCAGTTCTTC.

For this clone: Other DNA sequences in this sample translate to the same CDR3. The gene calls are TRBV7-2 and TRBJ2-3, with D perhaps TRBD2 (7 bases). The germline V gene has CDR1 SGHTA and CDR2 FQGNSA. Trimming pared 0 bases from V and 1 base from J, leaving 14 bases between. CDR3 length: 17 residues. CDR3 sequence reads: CASSLAQGLAGTDTQYF. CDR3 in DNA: TGTGCCAGCAGCTTAGCGCAGGGGCTAGCGGGCACAGATACGCAGTATTTT.

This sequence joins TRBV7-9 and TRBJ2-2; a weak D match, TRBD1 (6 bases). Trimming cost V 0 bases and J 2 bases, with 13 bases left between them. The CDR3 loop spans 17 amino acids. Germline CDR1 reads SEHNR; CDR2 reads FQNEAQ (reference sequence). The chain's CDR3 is CASSLASGTINTGELFF. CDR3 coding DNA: TGTGCCAGCAGCTTAGCTTCAGGGACAATTAACACCGGGGAGCTGTTTTTT.

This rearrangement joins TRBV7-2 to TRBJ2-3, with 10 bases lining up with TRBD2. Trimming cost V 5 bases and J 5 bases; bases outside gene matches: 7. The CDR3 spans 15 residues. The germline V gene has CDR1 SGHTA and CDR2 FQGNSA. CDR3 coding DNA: TGTGCCAGCAGCCTATCTAGCGGGAGTGGAGATACGCAGTATTTT. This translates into CASSLSSGSGDTQYF.

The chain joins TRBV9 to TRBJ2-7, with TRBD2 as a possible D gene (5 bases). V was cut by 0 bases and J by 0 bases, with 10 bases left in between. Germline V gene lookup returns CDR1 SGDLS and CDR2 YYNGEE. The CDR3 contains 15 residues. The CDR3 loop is CASSVGGESSYEQYF. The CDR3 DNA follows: TGTGCCAGCAGCGTAGGTGGGGAGAGCTCCTACGAGCAGTACTTC.

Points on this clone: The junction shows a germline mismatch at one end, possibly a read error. CDR3 coding DNA: TGTGCCGGCAGCCAAGATAAACGGGGGGCGGTAGATACGCAGTATTTT. The encoded protein is CAGSQDKRGAVDTQYF. The chain links TRBV4-2 to TRBJ2-3, with D perhaps matching TRBD2 (7 bases). The germline V gene encodes CDR1 LGHNA and CDR2 YNFKEQ. The CDR3 covers 16 residues.

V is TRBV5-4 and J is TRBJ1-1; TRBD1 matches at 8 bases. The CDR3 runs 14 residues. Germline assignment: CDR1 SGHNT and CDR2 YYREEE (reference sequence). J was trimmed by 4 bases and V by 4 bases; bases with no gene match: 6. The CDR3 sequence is CASSGQGRSTEAFF. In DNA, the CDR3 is TGTGCCAGCAGCGGACAGGGTAGGAGCACTGAAGCTTTCTTT.

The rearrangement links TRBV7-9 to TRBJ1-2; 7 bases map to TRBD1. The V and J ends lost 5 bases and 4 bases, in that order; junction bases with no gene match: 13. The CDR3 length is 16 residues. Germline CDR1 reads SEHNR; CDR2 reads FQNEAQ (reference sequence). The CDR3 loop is CASSIPLNRGLYGYTF. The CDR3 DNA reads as TGTGCCAGCAGCATTCCACTCAACAGGGGACTCTATGGCTACACCTTC.

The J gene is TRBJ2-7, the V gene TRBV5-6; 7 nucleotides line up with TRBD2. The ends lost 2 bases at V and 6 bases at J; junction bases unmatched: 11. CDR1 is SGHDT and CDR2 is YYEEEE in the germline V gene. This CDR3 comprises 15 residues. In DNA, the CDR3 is TGTGCCAGCAGCTTTGACGTCGGCGGGAGAGGCGAGCAGTACTTC. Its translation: CASSFDVGGRGEQYF.

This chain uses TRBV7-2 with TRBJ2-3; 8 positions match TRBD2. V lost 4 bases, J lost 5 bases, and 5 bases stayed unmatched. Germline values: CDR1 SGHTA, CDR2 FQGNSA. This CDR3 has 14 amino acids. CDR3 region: CASSSPAGGDTQYF. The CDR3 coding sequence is TGTGCCAGCAGCTCCCCCGCGGGGGGAGATACGCAGTATTTT.

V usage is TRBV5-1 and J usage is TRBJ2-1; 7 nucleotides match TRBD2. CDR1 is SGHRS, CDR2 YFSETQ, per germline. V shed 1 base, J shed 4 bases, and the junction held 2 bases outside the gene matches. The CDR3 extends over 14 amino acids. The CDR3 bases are TGCGCCAGCAGCTTGACAGCGGGATACAATGAGCAGTTCTTC. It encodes CASSLTAGYNEQFF.

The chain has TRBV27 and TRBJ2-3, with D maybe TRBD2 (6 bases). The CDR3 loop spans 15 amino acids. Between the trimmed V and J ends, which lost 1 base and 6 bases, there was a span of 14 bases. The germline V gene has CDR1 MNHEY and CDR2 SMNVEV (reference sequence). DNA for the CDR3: TGTGCCAGCAGTTTATACGCGGGGCCTAGGGATACGCAGTATTTT. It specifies CASSLYAGPRDTQYF.

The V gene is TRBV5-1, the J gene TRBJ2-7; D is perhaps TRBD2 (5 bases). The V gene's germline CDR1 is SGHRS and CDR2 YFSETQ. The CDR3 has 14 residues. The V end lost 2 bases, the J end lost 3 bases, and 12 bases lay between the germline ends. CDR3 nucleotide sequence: TGCGCCAGCAGCTTCACTAGTTTAGGCTACGAGCAGTACTTC. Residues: CASSFTSLGYEQYF.

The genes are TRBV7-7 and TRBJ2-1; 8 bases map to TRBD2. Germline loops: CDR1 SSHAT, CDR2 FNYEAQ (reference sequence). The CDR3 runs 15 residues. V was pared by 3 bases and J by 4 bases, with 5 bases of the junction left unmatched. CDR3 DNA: TGTGCCAGCAGCTTTTCGCCTAGCGGGTACAATGAGCAGTTCTTC. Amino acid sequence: CASSFSPSGYNEQFF. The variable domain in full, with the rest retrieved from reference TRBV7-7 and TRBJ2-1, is GAGVSQSPRYKVTKRGQDVTLRCDPISSHATLYWYQQALGQGPEFLTYFNYEAQPDKSGLPSDRFSAERPEGSISTLTIQRTEQRDSAMYRCASSFSPSGYNEQFFGPGTRLTVL.

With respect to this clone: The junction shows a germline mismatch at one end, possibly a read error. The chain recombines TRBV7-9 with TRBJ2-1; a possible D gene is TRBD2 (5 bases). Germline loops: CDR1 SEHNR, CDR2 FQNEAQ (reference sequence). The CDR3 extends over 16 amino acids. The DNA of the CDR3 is TGTTCCAGCAGCACACCCCCGGGGAGCTCCTACAATGAGCAGTTCTTC. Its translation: CSSSTPPGSSYNEQFF.

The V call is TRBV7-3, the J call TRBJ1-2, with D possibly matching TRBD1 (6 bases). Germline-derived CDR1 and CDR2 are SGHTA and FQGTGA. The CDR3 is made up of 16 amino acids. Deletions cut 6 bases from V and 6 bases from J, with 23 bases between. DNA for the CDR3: TGTGCCAGCAGTCGTGATGGGGGGGCAGGGAAGGATGGCTACACCTTC. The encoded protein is CASSRDGGAGKDGYTF.